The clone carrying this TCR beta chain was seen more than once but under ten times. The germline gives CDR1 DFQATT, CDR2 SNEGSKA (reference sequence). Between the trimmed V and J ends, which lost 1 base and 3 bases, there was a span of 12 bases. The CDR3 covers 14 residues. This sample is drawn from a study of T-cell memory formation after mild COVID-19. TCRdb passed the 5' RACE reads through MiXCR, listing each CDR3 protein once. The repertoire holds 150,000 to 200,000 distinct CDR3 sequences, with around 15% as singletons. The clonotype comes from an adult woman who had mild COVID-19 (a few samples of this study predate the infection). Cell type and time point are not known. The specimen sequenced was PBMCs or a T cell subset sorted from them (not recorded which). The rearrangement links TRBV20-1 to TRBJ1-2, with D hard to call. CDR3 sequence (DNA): TGCAGTGCTAGAGCGTATAACAGTGACTATGGCTACACCTTC. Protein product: CSARAYNSDYGYTF.